This T cell receptor (beta chain) was documented in a study of T cells after posttransplantation cyclophosphamide. The study, taken as a whole, reports: Donor-recipient repertoire similarity was low at 1-2 months, rising over year one. Tissue-infiltrating T cells from skin or gut overlapped little with blood T cells.

Points on this clone: Antigen specificity is unknown.

V dropped 5 bases and J dropped 7 bases, with 18 bases sitting between them. The germline V gene encodes CDR1 LNHDA and CDR2 SQIVND (reference sequence). This CDR3 region has 15 residues. Assay: immunoSEQ multiplex PCR; the TCRdb copy retains only in-frame clones and omits some. This table holds approximately 23,000 clones, more than 75% found once. This TCR was sampled from a woman aged 60 to 75 with a blood cancer, CMV-positive, and with a related stem cell donor. V is TRBV19 and J is TRBJ1-5; D is uncertain. The sample consisted of PBMCs. CDR3 DNA sequence: TGTGCCAGTAGTTCGATCTGGGGAGGGAAGCAGCCCCAGCATTTT. Amino acids: CASSSIWGGKQPQHF.